A single sample gave rise to the 21 T cell receptor beta chains below, sequenced in a study of blood T cell repertoires in COVID-19. Method: immunoSEQ multiplex PCR; TCRdb's copy keeps in-frame clones and lacks some. The sample consists of roughly 250,000 clones, over 75% of them appearing once. The sequencing input was peripheral blood. The origin of the receptors is a human donor in a cohort sampled during active COVID-19.

This chain links TRBV28 with TRBJ2-7; 7 bases are shared with TRBD1. The germline gives CDR1 MDHEN, CDR2 SYDVKM. There are 12 residues in the CDR3. The trim removed 9 bases at V and 6 bases at J, leaving 8 bases unmatched. The CDR3 is CASKTGVFEQYF. The DNA for the CDR3 is TGTGCCAGTAAAACAGGGGTATTCGAGCAGTACTTC.

This chain joins TRBV2 and TRBJ2-1, with 12 bases that match TRBD2. The CDR3 length is 18 residues. V trimming: 5 bases; J trimming: 0 bases; junction bases outside the gene matches: 8. CDR1 SNHLY and CDR2 FYNNEI come from the germline V gene. The CDR3 spells CASSPLLTSGSSYNEQFF. In DNA, the CDR3 is TGTGCCAGCAGTCCTCTACTGACTAGCGGGAGCTCCTACAATGAGCAGTTCTTC.

The J gene is TRBJ2-7, the V gene TRBV7-9; no reliable D call. The germline V and J ends were trimmed by 5 bases and 0 bases, with 11 bases remaining between them. The CDR3 extends over 14 amino acids. Germline loops: CDR1 SEHNR, CDR2 FQNEAQ (reference sequence). DNA for the CDR3: TGTGCCAGCAGCCCCGAGTGGAGCTCCTACGAGCAGTACTTC. Protein sequence: CASSPEWSSYEQYF.

The chain employs TRBV2 and TRBJ2-7; TRBD1 matches 7 bases. The germline gives CDR1 SNHLY, CDR2 FYNNEI. The ends lost 4 bases at V and 1 base at J; junction bases unmatched: 4. The CDR3 loop spans 14 amino acids. CDR3 nucleotide sequence: TGTGCCAGCAGTGGACAGGGTTTTTCCTACGAGCAGTACTTC. As protein: CASSGQGFSYEQYF.

CDR3 protein: CASSQDGGIGNEQFF. CDR3 in DNA: TGTGCCAGCAGCCAAGATGGGGGGATTGGTAATGAGCAGTTCTTC. The V gene is TRBV3-1 (or the pseudogene TRBV3-2), the J gene TRBJ2-1; D perhaps matches TRBD2 (6 bases). This CDR3 contains 15 residues. V dropped 0 bases and J dropped 7 bases, with 13 bases sitting between them. Germline-derived CDR1 and CDR2 are LGHDT and YNNKEL (reference sequence).

Turning to this clone: The same CDR3 also results from other DNA sequences found in this sample. CDR3 nucleotides: TGTGCCAGCAGCTTAGGACAGGGAAACACTGAAGCTTTCTTT. Encoded protein: CASSLGQGNTEAFF. This chain connects TRBV7-9 to TRBJ1-1; 7 bases line up with TRBD1. With 1 base clipped from V and 2 bases from J, the junction kept 1 base outside the gene matches. Germline-derived CDR1 and CDR2 are SEHNR and FQNEAQ (reference sequence). This CDR3 spans 14 amino acids.

CDR3 DNA sequence: TGTGCCAGCTCACCCCAGTTATTTGGCAACAGGGATTCTGAGACCCAGTACTTC. This encodes CASSPQLFGNRDSETQYF. The V gene is TRBV18, the J gene TRBJ2-5; TRBD1 is a possible D gene (6 bases). This CDR3 spans 18 amino acids. The germline V gene has CDR1 KGHSH and CDR2 LQKENI. V was cut by 3 bases and J by 5 bases, with 25 bases left in between.

This clone was picked up one time. V usage is TRBV5-1 and J usage is TRBJ2-1, with 7 bases identical to TRBD2. Germline assignment: CDR1 SGHRS and CDR2 YFSETQ. This CDR3 region has 14 residues. The junction had 4 bases not matched to a gene; V was cut back by 4 bases and J by 3 bases. The CDR3 bases are TGCGCCAGCAGCCCGGGGACTAACTACAATGAGCAGTTCTTC. This sequence encodes CASSPGTNYNEQFF.

The chain uses TRBV5-1 and TRBJ1-2, with TRBD1 matching over 9 bases. Germline CDR1 reads SGHRS; CDR2 reads YFSETQ. The CDR3 loop spans 15 amino acids. The V and J ends lost 4 bases and 4 bases, in that order; junction bases with no gene match: 8. Written as DNA, the CDR3 is TGCGCCAGCAGCCCTGGACAGGGGATTCTCTATGGCTACACCTTC. This translates into CASSPGQGILYGYTF.

The chain employs TRBV7-6 and TRBJ1-1, with D perhaps matching TRBD1 (5 bases). Trimming took off 0 bases at V and 4 bases at J, with 12 bases between the two ends. The V gene's germline CDR1 is SGHVS and CDR2 FNYEAQ. This CDR3 comprises 15 residues. Here the CDR3 reads CASSLAKGLTTEAFF. The CDR3 bases are TGTGCCAGCAGCTTAGCAAAGGGGTTGACCACTGAAGCTTTCTTT. The complete variable domain, with remaining parts taken from reference TRBV7-6 and TRBJ1-1, reads GAGVSQSPRYKVTKRGQDVALRCDPISGHVSLYWYRQALGQGPEFLTYFNYEAQQDKSGLPNDRFSAERPEGSISTLTIQRTEQRDSAMYRCASSLAKGLTTEAFFGQGTRLTVV.

Only one count was recorded for this clone. The chain recombines TRBV19 with TRBJ2-1; D might be TRBD1 (5 bases). The germline V gene has CDR1 LNHDA and CDR2 SQIVND (reference sequence). Trimming left V 3 bases short and J 5 bases short, with 14 bases between. The CDR3 runs 15 residues. This chain's CDR3 is CASSILLTVNNEQFF. The DNA of the CDR3 is TGTGCCAGTAGTATCTTATTGACAGTAAACAATGAGCAGTTCTTC. The variable domain in full, completed from reference TRBV19 and TRBJ2-1, reads DGGITQSPKYLFRKEGQNVTLSCEQNLNHDAMYWYRQDPGQGLRLIYYSQIVNDFQKGDIAEGYSVSREKKESFPLTVTSAQKNPTAFYLCASSILLTVNNEQFFGPGTRLTVL.

This chain uses TRBV3-1 (or the pseudogene TRBV3-2) with TRBJ2-5; 13 bases fit TRBD2. The length of the CDR3 is 15 residues. The germline CDR1 and CDR2 sequences are LGHDT and YNNKEL (reference sequence). Losses at the gene ends were 4 bases for V and 5 bases for J; bases not matched to a gene: 4. For the CDR3, the DNA is TGTGCCAGCAGCCCGGGACTAGCGGGGATGGAGACCCAGTACTTC. Residues: CASSPGLAGMETQYF.

The V call is TRBV28, the J call TRBJ2-5, with 7 bases aligning to TRBD1. Germline CDR1 reads MDHEN; CDR2 reads SYDVKM. Germline trimming cut 5 bases from V and 1 base from J; bases unmatched to any gene: 4. The CDR3 is 14 amino acids. CDR3 coding DNA: TGTGCCAGCAGTAGAGACAGGGCCCAAGAGACCCAGTACTTC. It encodes CASSRDRAQETQYF.

CDR3 nucleotides: TGTGCCAGCAGCATGGGACTAGCTGTTGATACGCAGTATTTT. Translation gives CASSMGLAVDTQYF. The J gene is TRBJ2-3, the V gene TRBV7-8; 9 nucleotides align to TRBD2. CDR1 is SGHVS and CDR2 is FQNEAQ in the germline V gene. The junction had 6 bases not matched to a gene; V was cut back by 5 bases and J by 6 bases. This CDR3 contains 14 residues.

The CDR3 coding sequence is TGTGCCAGCAGCCGTAGCTACGAGCAGTACTTC. This encodes CASSRSYEQYF. The chain combines TRBV6-6 with TRBJ2-7; D ambiguous. V lost 6 bases and J 3 bases, leaving 6 bases between the germline ends. The germline V gene encodes CDR1 MNHNY and CDR2 SVGAGI (reference sequence). CDR3 length: 11 amino acids.

The CDR3 sequence is CASSYSGSSGNTIYF. DNA for the CDR3: TGTGCCAGCAGTTACTCTGGCTCCTCTGGAAACACCATATATTTT. The rearrangement links TRBV6-5 to TRBJ1-3; D is ambiguous. V lost 0 bases to trimming and J lost 0 bases, with 6 bases between them. The CDR3 is 15 amino acids. Germline CDR1 is MNHEY and CDR2 is SVGAGI.

The genes are TRBV2 and TRBJ1-1, with 7 bases identical to TRBD1. Trimming removed 8 bases from V and 2 bases from J; junction bases left unmatched: 8. The CDR3 runs 14 residues. Germline loops: CDR1 SNHLY, CDR2 FYNNEI. CDR3 protein: CASGSGGSNTEAFF. The CDR3 coding sequence is TGTGCCAGCGGATCAGGGGGGTCAAACACTGAAGCTTTCTTT.

The V call is TRBV5-1, the J call TRBJ1-2; D is perhaps TRBD1 (5 bases). Germline assignment: CDR1 SGHRS and CDR2 YFSETQ. CDR3 length equals 17 residues. Trimming shortened V by 0 bases and J by 2 bases, and 17 bases separated the two germline ends. The CDR3 loop is CASSLAAGQGSNYGYTF. The CDR3 nucleotides are TGCGCCAGCAGCTTGGCCGCAGGGCAGGGTTCGAACTATGGCTACACCTTC.

To note about this clone: This sample includes further DNA sequences coding for the same CDR3. The chain uses TRBV3-1 (or the pseudogene TRBV3-2) and TRBJ2-7, with TRBD2 identical over 13 bases. The CDR3 runs to 14 residues. The germline gives CDR1 LGHDT, CDR2 YNNKEL (reference sequence). The junction had 3 bases not matched to a gene; V was cut back by 6 bases and J by 4 bases. In nucleotides, the CDR3 is TGTGCCAGCAGTAGACTAGCGGGAGGATACGAGCAGTACTTC. Its protein product is CASSRLAGGYEQYF.

This chain uses TRBV4-1 with TRBJ1-1; D unclear. The CDR3 length is 15 residues. V lost 4 bases and J 2 bases, leaving 14 bases between the germline ends. From germline, CDR1 is MGHRA and CDR2 YSYEKL. CDR3 in amino acids: CASSLNYGVNTEAFF. Written as DNA, the CDR3 is TGCGCCAGCAGCCTTAACTACGGGGTTAACACTGAAGCTTTCTTT.

The chain is built from TRBV29-1 and TRBJ2-7; no reliable D call. V gave up 2 bases and J gave up 5 bases, with 7 bases separating them. This CDR3 spans 11 amino acids. Germline V gene lookup returns CDR1 SQVTM and CDR2 ANQGSEA. CDR3 in amino acids: CSVESTHEQYF. Here the CDR3 DNA reads TGCAGCGTTGAATCTACCCACGAGCAGTACTTC.